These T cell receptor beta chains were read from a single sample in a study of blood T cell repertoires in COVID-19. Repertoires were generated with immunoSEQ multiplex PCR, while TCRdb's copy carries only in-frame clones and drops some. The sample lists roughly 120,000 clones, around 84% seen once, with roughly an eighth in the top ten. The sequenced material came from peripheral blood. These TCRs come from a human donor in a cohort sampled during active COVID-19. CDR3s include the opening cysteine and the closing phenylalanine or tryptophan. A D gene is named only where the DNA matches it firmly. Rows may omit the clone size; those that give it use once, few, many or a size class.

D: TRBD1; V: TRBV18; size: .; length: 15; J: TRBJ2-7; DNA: TGTGCCAGCTCACAGTTCCGGGACAGCTCCTACGAGCAGTACTTC; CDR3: CASSQFRDSSYEQYF
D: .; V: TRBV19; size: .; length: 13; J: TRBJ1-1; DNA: TGTGCCAGTAGTGGACCTGGACAGTACGGGGCTTTCTTT; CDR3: CASSGPGQYGAFF
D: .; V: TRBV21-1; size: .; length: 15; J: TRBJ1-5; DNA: TGTGCCAGCAGCGTTCCCCCGGAGCACAATCAGCCCCAGCATTTT; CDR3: CASSVPPEHNQPQHF
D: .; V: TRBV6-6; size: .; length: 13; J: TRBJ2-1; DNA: TGTGCCAGCAGTTGGAGCTCCTACAATGAGCAGTTCTTC; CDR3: CASSWSSYNEQFF
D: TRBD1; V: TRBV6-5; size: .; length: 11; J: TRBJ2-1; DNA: TGTGCCAGCAGCCCAGGACAGGGGGTATTCTTC; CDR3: CASSPGQGVFF
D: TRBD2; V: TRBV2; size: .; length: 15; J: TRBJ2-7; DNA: TGTGCCAGCAGTGTGGGGGAGGGGAGGTCCTACGAGCAGTACTTC; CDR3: CASSVGEGRSYEQYF
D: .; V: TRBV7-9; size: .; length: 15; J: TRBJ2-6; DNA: TGTGCCAGCAGCGCTGACTTGGGTGGGGCCAACGTCCTGACTTTC; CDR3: CASSADLGGANVLTF
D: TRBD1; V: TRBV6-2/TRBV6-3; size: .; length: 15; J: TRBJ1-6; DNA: TGTGCCAGCAGTTACCACCAGGGGGCTAATTCACCCCTCCACTTT; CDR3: CASSYHQGANSPLHF
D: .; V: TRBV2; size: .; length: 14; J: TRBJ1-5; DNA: TGTGCCAGCAGTCGACAGTTCCGCAATCAGCCCCAGCATTTT; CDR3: CASSRQFRNQPQHF
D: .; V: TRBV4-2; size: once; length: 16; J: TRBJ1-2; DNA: TGTGCCAGCAGCCAAACCCGAGAGAAAATTAACTATGGCTACACCTTC; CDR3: CASSQTREKINYGYTF
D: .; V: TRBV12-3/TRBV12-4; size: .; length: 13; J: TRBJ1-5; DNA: TGTGCCAGCAGTTTACAGGGCAATCAGCCCCAGCATTTT; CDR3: CASSLQGNQPQHF
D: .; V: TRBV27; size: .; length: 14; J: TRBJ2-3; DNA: TGTGCCAGCAGTGCTTTGGTCGGCCGGGGGAGGCAGTATTTT; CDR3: CASSALVGRGRQYF
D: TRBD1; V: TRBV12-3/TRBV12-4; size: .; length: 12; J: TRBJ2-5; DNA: TGTGCCAGCAGCGGGACAGAAGAGACCCAGTACTTC; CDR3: CASSGTEETQYF
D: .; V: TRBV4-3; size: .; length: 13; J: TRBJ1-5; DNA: TGCGCCAGCAGCCAGGACAGAGATCAGCCCCAGCATTTT; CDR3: CASSQDRDQPQHF
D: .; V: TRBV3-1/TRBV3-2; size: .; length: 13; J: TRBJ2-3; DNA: TGTGCCAGCAGCCCCGTCTTCGGAGATACGCAGTATTTT; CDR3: CASSPVFGDTQYF
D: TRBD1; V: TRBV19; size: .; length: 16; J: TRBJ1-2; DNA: TGTGCCAGTACCCTCAGGACAGGACCAGCTAACTATGGCTACACCTTC; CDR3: CASTLRTGPANYGYTF
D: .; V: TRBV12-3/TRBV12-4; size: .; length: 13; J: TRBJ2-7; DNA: TGTGCCAGCAGTTTAGACAGCTCCTACGAGCAGTACTTC; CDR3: CASSLDSSYEQYF
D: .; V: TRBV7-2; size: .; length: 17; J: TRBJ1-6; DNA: TGTGCCAGCAGCTTGTTTGTCGCAGGGGTGATTGGATCACCCCTCCACTTT; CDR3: CASSLFVAGVIGSPLHF
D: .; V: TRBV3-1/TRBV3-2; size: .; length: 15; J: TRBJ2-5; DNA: TGTGCCAGCAGCCAATTCCAGGGGCGCGGAGAGACCCAGTACTTC; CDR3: CASSQFQGRGETQYF
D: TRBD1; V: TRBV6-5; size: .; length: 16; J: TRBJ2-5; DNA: TGTGCCAGCAGTTACGTAGGGACAGGGGGCATGGGGACCCAGTACTTC; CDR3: CASSYVGTGGMGTQYF
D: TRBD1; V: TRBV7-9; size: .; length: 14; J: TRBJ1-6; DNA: TGTGCCAGCAGGCCCGGGACAGGGACTTCACCCCTCCACTTT; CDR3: CASRPGTGTSPLHF
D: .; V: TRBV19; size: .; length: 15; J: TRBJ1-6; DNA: TGTGCCAGTAGTCGAGACAGTATTACAGGTTCACCCCTCCACTTT; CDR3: CASSRDSITGSPLHF
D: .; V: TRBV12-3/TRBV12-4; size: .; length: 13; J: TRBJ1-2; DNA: TGTGCCAGCAGTTTCGTGGTCGGCGGTGGCTACACCTTC; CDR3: CASSFVVGGGYTF
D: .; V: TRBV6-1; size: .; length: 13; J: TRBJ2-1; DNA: TGTGCCAGCAGTTCCCCCGGACAGCCGGAGCAGTTCTTC; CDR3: CASSSPGQPEQFF
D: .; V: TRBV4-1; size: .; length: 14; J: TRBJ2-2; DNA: TGCGCCAGCAGCCAAGAACCGGTCACCGGGGAGCTGTTTTTT; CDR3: CASSQEPVTGELFF
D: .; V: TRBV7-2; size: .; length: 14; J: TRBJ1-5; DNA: TGTGCCAGCAGCTTGGACCCGACAGTTCAGCCCCAGCATTTT; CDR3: CASSLDPTVQPQHF
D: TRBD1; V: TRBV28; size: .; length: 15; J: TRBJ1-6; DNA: TGTGCCAGCAGTTTCGGGACAGGGAGAAATTCACCCCTCCACTTT; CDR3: CASSFGTGRNSPLHF
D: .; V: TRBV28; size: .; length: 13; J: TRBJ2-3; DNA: TGTGCCAGCAGTTTTCCTAACACAGATACGCAGTATTTT; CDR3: CASSFPNTDTQYF
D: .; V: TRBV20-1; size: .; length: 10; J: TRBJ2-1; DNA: TGCAGTGCCCAGGTGAATGAGCAGTTCTTC; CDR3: CSAQVNEQFF
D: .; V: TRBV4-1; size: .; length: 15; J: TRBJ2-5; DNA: TGCGCCAGCAGCCGCACAGACAGGGAGGCAAAGACCCAGTACTTC; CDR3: CASSRTDREAKTQYF
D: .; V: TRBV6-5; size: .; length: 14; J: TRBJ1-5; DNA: TGTGCCAGCAGTTCCCGTTTGCAGAATCAGCCCCAGCATTTT; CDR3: CASSSRLQNQPQHF
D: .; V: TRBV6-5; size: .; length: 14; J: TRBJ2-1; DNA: TGTGCCAGCAGGGGGCAGCGTACCTACAATGAGCAGTTCTTC; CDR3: CASRGQRTYNEQFF
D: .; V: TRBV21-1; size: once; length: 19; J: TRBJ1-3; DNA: TGTGCCAGCAGCAAAGATGGAGGACTACTGATATTCTCTGGAAACACCATATATTTT; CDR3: CASSKDGGLLIFSGNTIYF
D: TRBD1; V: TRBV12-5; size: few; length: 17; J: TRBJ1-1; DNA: TGTGCTAGTGGTTTAGACAGGGGGCCGGGGATGAACACTGAAGCTTTCTTT; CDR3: CASGLDRGPGMNTEAFF
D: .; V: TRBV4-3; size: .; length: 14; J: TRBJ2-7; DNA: TGCGCCAGCAGCCAAGCTTCGGGCTCCTACGAGCAGTACTTC; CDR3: CASSQASGSYEQYF
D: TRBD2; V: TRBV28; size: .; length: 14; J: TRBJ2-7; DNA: TGTGCCAGCAGTGGGAGCGGGGGAGCCTACGAGCAGTACTTC; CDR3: CASSGSGGAYEQYF
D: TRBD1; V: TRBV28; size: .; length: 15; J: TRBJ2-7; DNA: TGTGCCAGCAGCCCGGGACAGGTTGCATCCTACGAGCAGTACTTC; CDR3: CASSPGQVASYEQYF
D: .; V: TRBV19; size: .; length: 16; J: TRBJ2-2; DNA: TGTGCCAGTAGTACCCGAAGGGGGAGGGACACCGGGGAGCTGTTTTTT; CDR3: CASSTRRGRDTGELFF
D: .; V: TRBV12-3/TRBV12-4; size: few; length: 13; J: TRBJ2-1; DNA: TGTGCCAGCAGTTTTTTTCCAGGCAATGAGCAGTTCTTC; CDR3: CASSFFPGNEQFF
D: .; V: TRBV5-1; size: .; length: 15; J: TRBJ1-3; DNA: TGCGCCAGCAGTCCTGGGAGTAACTCTGGAAACACCATATATTTT; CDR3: CASSPGSNSGNTIYF
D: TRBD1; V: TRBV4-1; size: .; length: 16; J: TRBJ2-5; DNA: TGCGCCAGCAGCCAACCGGGACAGGGAGTACGAGAGACCCAGTACTTC; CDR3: CASSQPGQGVRETQYF
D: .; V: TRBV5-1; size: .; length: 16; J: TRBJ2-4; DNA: TGCGCCAGCAGCTTGGGGGGGACTGCCACCCAAAACATTCAGTACTTC; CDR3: CASSLGGTATQNIQYF
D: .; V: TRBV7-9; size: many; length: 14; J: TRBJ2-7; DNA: TGTGCCAGCAGCTTAGGCGGCTCAATTCACGAGCAGTACTTC; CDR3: CASSLGGSIHEQYF
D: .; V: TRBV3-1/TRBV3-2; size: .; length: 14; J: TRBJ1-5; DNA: TGTGCCAGCAGCCCACAGGTTCACAATCAGCCCCAGCATTTT; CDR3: CASSPQVHNQPQHF
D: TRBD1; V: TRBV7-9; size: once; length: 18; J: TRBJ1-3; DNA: TGTGCCAGCAGCTTAGGTTTCTCGACAGGGGACCCTGGAAACACCATATATTTT; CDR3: CASSLGFSTGDPGNTIYF
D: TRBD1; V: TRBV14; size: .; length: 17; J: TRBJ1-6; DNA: TGTGCCAGCAGCCCGGACAGGGCCCGAGATTATAATTCACCCCTCCACTTT; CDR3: CASSPDRARDYNSPLHF
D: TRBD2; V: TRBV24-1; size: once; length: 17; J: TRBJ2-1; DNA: TGTGCCACCAGTGATTCCCCCAAGCGGGGGGGTTACAATGAGCAGTTCTTC; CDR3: CATSDSPKRGGYNEQFF
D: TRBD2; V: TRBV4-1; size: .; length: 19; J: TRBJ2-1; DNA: TGCGCCAGCAGCCAAGATCGCGGTAGCGGGGGACCCTCCTACAATGAGCAGTTCTTC; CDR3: CASSQDRGSGGPSYNEQFF
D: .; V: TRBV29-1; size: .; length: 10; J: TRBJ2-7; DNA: TGCAGCGTTCGGGAGCAAGAGCAGTACTTC; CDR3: CSVREQEQYF
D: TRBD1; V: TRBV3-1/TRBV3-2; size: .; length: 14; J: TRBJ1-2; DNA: TGTGCCAGCAGCACCCGACAGGGCGAACGTGGCTACACCTTC; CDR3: CASSTRQGERGYTF
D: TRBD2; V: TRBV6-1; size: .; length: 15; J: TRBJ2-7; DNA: TGTGCCAGCAGGGAAGAAGGCGGGGGGGCGTACGAGCAGTACTTC; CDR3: CASREEGGGAYEQYF
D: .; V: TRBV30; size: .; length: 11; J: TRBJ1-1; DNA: TGTGCCTGGAGTGGGCAGGGAGAAGCTTTCTTT; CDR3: CAWSGQGEAFF
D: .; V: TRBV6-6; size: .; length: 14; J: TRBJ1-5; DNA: TGTGCCAGCAGTTACTCAGCGGGGACTCAGCCCCAGCATTTT; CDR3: CASSYSAGTQPQHF